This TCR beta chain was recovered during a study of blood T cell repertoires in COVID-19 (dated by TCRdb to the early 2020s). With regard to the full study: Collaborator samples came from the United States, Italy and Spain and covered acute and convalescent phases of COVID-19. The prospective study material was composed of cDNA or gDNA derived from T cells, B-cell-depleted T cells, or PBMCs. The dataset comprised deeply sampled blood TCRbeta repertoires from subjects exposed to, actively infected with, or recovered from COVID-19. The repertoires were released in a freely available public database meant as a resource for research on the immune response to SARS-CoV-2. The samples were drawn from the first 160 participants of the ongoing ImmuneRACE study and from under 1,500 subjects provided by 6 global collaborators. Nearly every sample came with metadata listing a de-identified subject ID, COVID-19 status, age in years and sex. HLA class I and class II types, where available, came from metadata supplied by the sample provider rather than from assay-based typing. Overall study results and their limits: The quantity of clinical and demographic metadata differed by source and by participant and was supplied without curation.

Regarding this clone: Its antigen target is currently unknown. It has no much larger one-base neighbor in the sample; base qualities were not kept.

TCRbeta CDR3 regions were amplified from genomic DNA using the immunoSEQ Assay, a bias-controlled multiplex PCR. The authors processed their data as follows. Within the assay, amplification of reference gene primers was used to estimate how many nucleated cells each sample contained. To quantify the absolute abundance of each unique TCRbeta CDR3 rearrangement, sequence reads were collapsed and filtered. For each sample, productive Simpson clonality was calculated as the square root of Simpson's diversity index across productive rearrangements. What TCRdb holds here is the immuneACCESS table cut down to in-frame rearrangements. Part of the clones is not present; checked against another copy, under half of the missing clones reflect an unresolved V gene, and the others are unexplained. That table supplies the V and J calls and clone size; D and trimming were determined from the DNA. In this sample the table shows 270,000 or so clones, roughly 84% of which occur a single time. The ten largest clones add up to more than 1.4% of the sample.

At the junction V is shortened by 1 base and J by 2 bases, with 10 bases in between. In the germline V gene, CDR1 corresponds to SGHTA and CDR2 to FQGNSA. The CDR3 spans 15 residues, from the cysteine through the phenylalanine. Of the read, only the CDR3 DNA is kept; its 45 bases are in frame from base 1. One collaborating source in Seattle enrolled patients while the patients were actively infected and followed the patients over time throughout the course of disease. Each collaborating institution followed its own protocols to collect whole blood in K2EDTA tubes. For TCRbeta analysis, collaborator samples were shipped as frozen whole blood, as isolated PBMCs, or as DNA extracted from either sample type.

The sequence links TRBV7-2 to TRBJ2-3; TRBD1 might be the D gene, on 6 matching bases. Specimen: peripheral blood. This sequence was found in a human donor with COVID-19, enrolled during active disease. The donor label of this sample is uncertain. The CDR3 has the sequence CASSLGTAYTDTQYF. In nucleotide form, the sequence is TGTGCCAGCAGCTTAGGGACAGCCTACACAGATACGCAGTATTTT.